This paragraph covers one T cell receptor (beta chain) sequence. The antigen remains undetermined. CDR1 and CDR2 (germline): MNHEY, SVGAGI. The CDR3 consists of 13 residues. V was shortened by 5 bases and J by 1 base, with 8 bases between the two germline ends. This sample stems from a study of chemoradiotherapy in HPV16-positive cancers. Clones were read by immunoSEQ multiplex PCR, and TCRdb kept only the in-frame ones, dropping some. In the table there are 9,000 to 10,000 clones, around 82% of which are singletons. Findings and limits, study-wide: The functional HPV-specific definition rests on just two HPV16-positive patients.

This receptor was identified in a human donor with HPV-associated anogenital cancer. The chain combines TRBV6-5 with TRBJ2-5; tentative D call: TRBD2 (5 bases). The input for sequencing was blood, taken from a patient who underwent chemoradiotherapy. The CDR3 loop is CASSRLRQETQYF. The CDR3 coding sequence is TGTGCCAGCAGTCGACTACGCCAAGAGACCCAGTACTTC.